The 6 T cell receptor beta chains presented below share a single source sample, sequenced in a study of shared clonotypes between healthy human individuals. Libraries were prepared by immunoSEQ multiplex PCR; TCRdb keeps only in-frame clonotypes and omits some of them. The sample yields under 2,500,000 clones, approximately 94% seen once. Material for sequencing was naive CD4+ T cells sorted from blood. Subset given: CD45RA+ positively selected. The receptor set was obtained from a young man in good health.

This clone was observed once. The CDR3 region has the DNA TGTGCCAGCAGTTACTCGTGGCGGGGGGACACAGATACGCAGTATTTT. Translated: CASSYSWRGDTDTQYF. The chain couples TRBV6-5 to TRBJ2-3; TRBD2 aligns across 8 bases. CDR1 and CDR2 from the germline V gene are MNHEY and SVGAGI. The CDR3 totals 16 residues. After removal of 0 bases from V and 2 bases from J, the junction contained 4 bases not matched to a gene.

The chain couples TRBV5-1 to TRBJ1-6, with a weak D call TRBD1 (5 bases). The CDR3 is made up of 15 amino acids. CDR1 is SGHRS and CDR2 is YFSETQ in the germline V gene. Trimming took off 2 bases at V and 3 bases at J, with 9 bases between the two ends. The chain's CDR3 is CASSFSGVYNSPLHF. DNA for the CDR3: TGCGCCAGCAGCTTTTCGGGGGTCTATAATTCACCCCTCCACTTT.

The chain employs TRBV30 and TRBJ2-3; tentative D call: TRBD2 (5 bases). The length of the CDR3 is 15 residues. Germline V gives CDR1 GTSNPN, CDR2 SVGIG (reference sequence). V lost 0 bases and J lost 1, with 11 bases in between. This chain's CDR3 is CAWSVTGKGTDTQYF. The CDR3 coding sequence is TGTGCCTGGAGTGTAACCGGGAAAGGCACAGATACGCAGTATTTT. The complete variable domain, with remaining parts taken from reference TRBV30 and TRBJ2-3, reads SQTIHQWPATLVQPVGSPLSLECTVEGTSNPNLYWYRQAAGRGLQLLFYSVGIGQISSEVPQNLSASRPQDRQFILSSKKLLLSDSGFYLCAWSVTGKGTDTQYFGPGTRLTVL.

The chain uses TRBV5-1 and TRBJ1-4, with D perhaps TRBD1 (6 bases). The V gene's germline CDR1 is SGHRS and CDR2 YFSETQ. There are 13 residues in the CDR3. Trimming took off 4 bases at V and 8 bases at J, with 12 bases between the two ends. CDR3 DNA: TGCGCCAGCAGCCGGAACCAGGGGGAAAAACTGTTTTTT. This gives the protein CASSRNQGEKLFF.

A single count supports this clone. This rearrangement joins TRBV5-1 to TRBJ2-7, with 14 positions matching TRBD2. CDR1 SGHRS and CDR2 YFSETQ come from the germline V gene. This CDR3 has 17 amino acids. V lost 4 bases and J lost 1; bases outside the gene matches: 7. As DNA, the CDR3 is TGCGCCAGCAGCGCAGGGACTAGCGGGGGCCCTTCCTACGAGCAGTACTTC. Translation gives CASSAGTSGGPSYEQYF.

The V and J genes are TRBV11-2 and TRBJ2-5; D is possibly TRBD2 (7 bases). The CDR3 extends over 16 amino acids. Germline CDR1 and CDR2: SGHAT and FQNNGV. Deletions cut 5 bases from V and 6 bases from J, with 22 bases between. Here the CDR3 reads CASSLAGGGPWKTQYF. The DNA for the CDR3 is TGTGCCAGCAGCCTTGCGGGCGGGGGCCCCTGGAAGACCCAGTACTTC.